Given below is one T cell receptor (beta chain) in context. Its antigen is as yet unknown. The data were taken from a study of Ad26.COV2.S vaccination and SARS-CoV-2 variants. Study-wide results and limits: Following vaccination, spike-specific CD8+ and CD4+ T cell responses reportedly exhibited substantial breadth.

This table comes from immunoSEQ multiplex PCR, and its TCRdb copy is limited to in-frame clones, with some not included. Seen here are some 460,000 clones, about 88% observed once, and the top ten hold about 1.5%. The treatment is: some 19 received Ad26.COV2.S at low or high dose, single or two shots; several received placebo; per-sample allocation not given. The investigators took samples on day 63 after the first vaccine or placebo injection. Wuhan-strain spike was delivered by a replication-incompetent Ad26 vector. Sequenced here: peripheral blood, sampled in a trial of Ad26.COV2.S vaccine versus placebo. The TCR originated in a person between 18 and 65 years old who received the Ad26.COV2.S COVID-19 vaccine or a placebo.

The CDR3 spells CASSFGTIDEQFF. CDR3 nucleotides: TGCGCCAGCAGCTTTGGGACTATCGATGAGCAGTTCTTC. The chain links TRBV5-1 to TRBJ2-1, with 7 bases fitting TRBD2. Unmatched junction bases numbered 4, after V lost 2 bases and J lost 8 bases. The CDR3 spans 13 residues. Germline V gene sequence: CDR1 SGHRS, CDR2 YFSETQ.